This T cell receptor beta chain was recovered during a study of technical replicates of blood from a handful of donors. Germline V lookup: CDR1 MNHEY, CDR2 SMNVEV (reference sequence). CDR3 size: 14 residues. The trim removed 3 bases at V and 5 bases at J, leaving 6 bases unmatched. Sequenced by immunoSEQ multiplex PCR; TCRdb stores in-frame clones only, minus some. The sample lists tens of thousands of clones, roughly 93% occurring once. Sequenced input: T cells isolated from PBMCs. The receptor was derived from a human donor in good health. The chain employs TRBV27 and TRBJ2-5; 7 nucleotides agree with TRBD1. The CDR3 DNA follows: TGTGCCAGCAGTTTGAGGGGGCCGTTGGAGACCCAGTACTTC. Amino acids: CASSLRGPLETQYF.